This entry features one T cell receptor beta chain sequence. Its target antigen remains unknown. No quality values exist for individual bases; no much larger clone is one base distant. This specimen comes from a study of blood T cell repertoires in COVID-19 (TCRdb year 2020). About the investigation overall: Samples from collaborators originated in the United States, Italy and Spain and spanned both the acute and convalescent phases of COVID-19. The material from the prospective study consisted of cDNA or gDNA derived from T cells, B-cell-depleted T cells, or PBMCs. The dataset comprised deeply sampled blood TCRbeta repertoires from subjects exposed to, actively infected with, or recovered from COVID-19. The repertoires were released in a freely available public database meant as a resource for research on the immune response to SARS-CoV-2. The samples were drawn from the first 160 participants of the ongoing ImmuneRACE study and from 950 to 1,500 subjects provided by 6 global collaborators. Sample metadata almost always included a de-identified subject ID, COVID-19 status, age in years and sex. Where available, HLA class I and class II types were taken from metadata supplied by the sample provider and were not determined by assay-based typing. What the research found in general, with its limitations: Clinical and demographic metadata were provided uncurated, with the amount varying by source and participant.

The immunoSEQ Assay, a bias-controlled multiplex PCR, was used to amplify TCRbeta CDR3 regions from genomic DNA. As for how the authors treated the data: The number of nucleated cells in each sample was estimated by amplification of reference gene primers within the assay. Sequence reads were collapsed and filtered to measure the absolute abundance of every unique TCRbeta CDR3 rearrangement. For each sample, productive Simpson clonality was calculated by taking the square root of Simpson's diversity index across productive rearrangements. In TCRdb, the immuneACCESS table is reduced to in-frame sequences with V and J assigned. These tables do not hold every clone; where another copy was compared, an unresolved V gene accounts for under half, and the others remain unexplained. The V and J calls and clone size come from that table; D and trimming were worked out from the DNA. Across this sample there are approximately 200,000 clones, with around 85% seen only once. The ten top clones hold under 2.5% of the sample.

Collaborating institutions collected whole blood in K2EDTA tubes following their own protocols. For TCRbeta analysis, collaborators shipped samples in one of three forms: frozen whole blood, isolated PBMCs, or DNA extracted from either of those sample types. CDR1 and CDR2 (SGHRS, YFSETQ) derive from the germline V gene. Its CDR3 holds 13 amino acids, cysteine through phenylalanine. The only DNA kept is the CDR3, 39 bases in frame from the first base. The trim is 2 bases for V and 5 bases for J, with a gap of 10 bases between the germline ends. Recombination connected TRBV5-1 to TRBJ2-5, with no D gene named confidently. The clonotype originates from an older man with active or convalescent COVID-19. Specimen: peripheral blood. The CDR3: CASSFITTETQYF. The nucleotide sequence is TGCGCCAGCAGCTTTATAACTACGGAGACCCAGTACTTC. The CDR3, completed at both ends by the reference TRBV5-1 and TRBJ2-5 genes, gives the full variable domain KAGVTQTPRYLIKTRGQQVTLSCSPISGHRSVSWYQQTPGQGLQFLFEYFSETQRNKGNFPGRFSGRQFSNSRSEMNVSTLELGDSALYLCASSFITTETQYFGPGTRLLVL.